The source of this TCR beta chain is a study of blood T cell repertoires in COVID-19. Across the whole study: Sites across the United States, Italy and Spain contributed samples from acute and convalescent COVID-19. Nucleic acid was either cDNA or gDNA, and it came from T cells, B-cell-depleted T cells, or PBMCs.

The CDR3 covers 16 residues. The V gene end was trimmed by 5 bases and the J gene end by 7 bases; junction bases not matched to a gene: 16. Germline values: CDR1 PRHDT, CDR2 FYEKMQ (reference sequence). In the authors' workflow: Reference gene primer amplification in the assay estimated nucleated cell counts. Only in-frame clones appear in the TCRdb table, and some are missing; sequencing was by immunoSEQ multiplex PCR. The V and J calls and the clone size are those of that table, but D and trimming were determined from the DNA. Of tens of thousands of clones listed, roughly 88% are singletons. This chain joins TRBV13 and TRBJ1-2, with 7 bases fitting TRBD1. The specimen was peripheral blood. The TCR originated in a man aged 55 to 70 with active COVID-19. Written as DNA, the CDR3 is TGTGCCAGCAGCCAACCCGCGACAGGGTTTTTTTGTGGCTACACCTTC. Its translation is CASSQPATGFFCGYTF.